This TCR beta chain was retrieved from a study of T cell changes during pregnancy in multiple sclerosis (dated by TCRdb to the late 2010s). Broadly, across the study: In women with multiple sclerosis, the researchers looked at how the T cell repertoire shifted as pregnancy progressed.

As concerns this clone: The antigen it binds to is not known. Base qualities are not at hand, and no much larger clone is one base apart.

The method behind the library was the immunoSEQ multiplex PCR assay. This immuneACCESS table, as held by TCRdb, lists in-frame sequences with V and J called but not all clones. Of the missing ones, under half trace to an unresolved V gene in checked studies; the others have no known cause. A total of 45,000 to 50,000 clones appear in this sample, 91% of them only once. The top ten hold around 10% of the sample. Trimming removed 0 bases from V and 9 bases from J; the gene matches leave 7 bases unexplained. CDR1 and CDR2 are drawn from the germline V gene: SGDLS, YYNGEE. CDR3 length: 15 amino acids, cysteine to phenylalanine. The retained sequence is limited to the CDR3, 45 bases, with the frame set at the first base.

Recombination connected TRBV9 to TRBJ2-1; 9 nucleotides in the junction match TRBD2. This sequence originates from a female donor with multiple sclerosis, enrolled in a pregnancy study. The material was CD8+ T cells from peripheral blood mononuclear cells, obtained after pregnancy. DNA sequence: TGTGCCAGCAGCGTAGCGGGCGGGGGGGCGAGTGAGCAGTTCTTC. This yields the protein CASSVAGGGASEQFF.